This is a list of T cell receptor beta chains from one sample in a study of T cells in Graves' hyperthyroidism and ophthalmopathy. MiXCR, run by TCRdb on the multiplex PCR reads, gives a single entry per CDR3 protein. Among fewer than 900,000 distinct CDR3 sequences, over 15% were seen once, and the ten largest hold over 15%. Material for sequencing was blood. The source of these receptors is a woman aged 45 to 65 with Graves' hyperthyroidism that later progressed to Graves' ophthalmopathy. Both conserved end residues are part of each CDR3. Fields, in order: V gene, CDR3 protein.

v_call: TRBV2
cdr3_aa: CASSEMGTNPDRPIYGYTF

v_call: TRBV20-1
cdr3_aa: CSATEGTSTIYF

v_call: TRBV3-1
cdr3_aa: CASSPRGGRWDEQFF

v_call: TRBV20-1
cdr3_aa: CSADFRSGTEAFF

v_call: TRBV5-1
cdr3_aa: CASSPQGAPNQPQHF

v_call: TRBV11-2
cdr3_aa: CASSYQQSGANVLTF

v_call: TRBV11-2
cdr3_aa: CASSLSFRGAYGYTF

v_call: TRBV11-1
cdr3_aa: CASSFLGTGGTYEQYF

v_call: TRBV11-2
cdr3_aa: CASSFEQFNSPLHF

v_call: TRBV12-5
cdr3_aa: CASGLVSWDRANTGELFF

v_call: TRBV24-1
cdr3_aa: CATSDFTGELFF

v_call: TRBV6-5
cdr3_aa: CASSYSGEPGQPQHF

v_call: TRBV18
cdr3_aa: CASSVAQTLGTEAFF

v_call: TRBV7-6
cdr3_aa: CASSRGQGEAETQYF

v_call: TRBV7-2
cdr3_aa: CASSSFPGSTDTQYF

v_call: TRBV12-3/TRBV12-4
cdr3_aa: CASSPYAQETQYF

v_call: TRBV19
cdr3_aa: CASSTGTGSEGTEAFF

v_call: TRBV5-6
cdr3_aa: CASREKGESYNEQFF

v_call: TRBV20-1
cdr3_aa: CSARDLVKDTQYF

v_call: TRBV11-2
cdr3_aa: CASGLGTGLYGYTF

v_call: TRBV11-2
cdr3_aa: CASSSTESPLHF

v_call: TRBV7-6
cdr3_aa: CASSLALAGSYNEQFF

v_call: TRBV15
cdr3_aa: CATSRDKGTGRREQYF

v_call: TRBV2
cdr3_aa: CASTLLAGGTSGANVLTF

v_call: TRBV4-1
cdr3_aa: CAAPTQGEGETQYF

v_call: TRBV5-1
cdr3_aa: CASSFVARGDTQYF

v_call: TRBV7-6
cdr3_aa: CASSLEGDLNQPQHF

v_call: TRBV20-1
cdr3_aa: CSARGETSGGRGTDTQYF

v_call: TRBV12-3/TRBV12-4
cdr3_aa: CASSPGTGDTGELFF

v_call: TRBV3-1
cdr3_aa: CASNGGSRTGELFF

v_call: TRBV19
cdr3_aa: CASSIAAGDGYTF

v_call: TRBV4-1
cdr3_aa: CASSQVLGAGQETQYF

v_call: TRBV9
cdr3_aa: CASSVEPSTPFLGYTF